These 24 T cell receptor beta chains originate from one sample sequenced in a study of cytomegalovirus exposure and HLA in healthy donors. PCR was performed using 60 Vbeta and 13 Jbeta primers. Here immunoSEQ multiplex PCR was the method, and the copy in TCRdb shows in-frame clones only, minus some. The sample carries some 150,000 clones, more than 80% recorded once. The sample comprised PBMCs. The receptor source for this set is a woman aged 30 to 39 in good health and CMV-seropositive.

The J gene is TRBJ1-5, the V gene TRBV4-3; weak D call: TRBD1 (6 bases). The CDR3 extends over 16 amino acids. V gave up 0 bases and J gave up 7 bases, with 16 bases separating them. Germline V lookup: CDR1 LGHNA, CDR2 YSLEER. CDR3 region: CASSQDFRGRGQPQHF. CDR3 nucleotide sequence: TGCGCCAGCAGCCAAGATTTCCGGGGGCGGGGGCAGCCCCAGCATTTT.

The CDR3 DNA reads TGTGCCAGCAGTGATATGTGGTACGGTGACAATGAGCAGTTCTTC. Translating it yields CASSDMWYGDNEQFF. This sequence joins TRBV2 and TRBJ2-1; D gene uncertain. The CDR3 is 15 amino acids. Trimming pared 3 bases from V and 5 bases from J, leaving 14 bases between. Looked up from germline, CDR1 is SNHLY and CDR2 is FYNNEI.

This clone was detected a few times. The J gene is TRBJ1-1, the V gene TRBV27; 7 positions agree with TRBD1. Germline lookup yields CDR1 MNHEY and CDR2 SMNVEV (reference sequence). This CDR3 is built from 15 residues. The J segment lost 0 bases and the V segment lost 5 bases, leaving 6 bases of the junction unmatched. CDR3 bases: TGTGCCAGCAGTCCGCGGACAGGACTGAACACTGAAGCTTTCTTT. Translated, it gives CASSPRTGLNTEAFF.

This clone turned up a few times. J is TRBJ1-2 and V is TRBV28; the match to TRBD1 covers 10 bases. CDR3 length: 15 residues. From germline, CDR1 is MDHEN and CDR2 SYDVKM. The V gene end was trimmed by 8 bases and the J gene end by 8 bases; junction bases not matched to a gene: 14. CDR3 DNA sequence: TGTGCCAGCCAAATTCATTCCGGACAGGGGGGAGGCTACACCTTC. As protein: CASQIHSGQGGGYTF.

This chain uses TRBV28 with TRBJ2-4; weak D call: TRBD2 (6 bases). CDR3 length equals 15 residues. Trimming stripped 2 bases from V and 2 bases from J, with 10 bases between. From germline, CDR1 is MDHEN and CDR2 SYDVKM. This CDR3 reads CASSLGGFTKNIQYF. CDR3 nucleotides: TGTGCCAGCAGTTTAGGAGGGTTTACCAAAAACATTCAGTACTTC.

The chain links TRBV15 to TRBJ2-2; D may be TRBD1 (5 bases). The ends were cut back, 2 bases at V and 4 bases at J, with 5 bases in the middle. Germline CDR1 is LNHNV and CDR2 is YYDKDF (reference sequence). This CDR3 spans 13 amino acids. CDR3 sequence reads: CATSRTGTGELFF. CDR3 sequence (DNA): TGTGCCACCAGCAGAACAGGCACCGGGGAGCTGTTTTTT.

The gene calls are TRBV5-1 and TRBJ2-1; no reliable D call. The CDR3 runs to 14 residues. The ends were cut back, 2 bases at V and 0 bases at J, with 6 bases in the middle. Per germline, CDR1 SGHRS and CDR2 YFSETQ. CDR3 amino acids: CASSLSSSYNEQFF. The CDR3 coding sequence is TGCGCCAGCAGCTTATCTAGCTCCTACAATGAGCAGTTCTTC.

J is TRBJ1-2 and V is TRBV29-1; D perhaps matches TRBD1 (6 bases). This CDR3 contains 12 residues. V lost 4 bases, J lost 3 bases, and 9 bases lay in between. Per germline, CDR1 SQVTM and CDR2 ANQGSEA. CDR3 in amino acids: CSVAGQYYGYTF. CDR3 bases: TGCAGCGTTGCTGGACAGTACTATGGCTACACCTTC.

This clone turned up a few times. The CDR3 DNA sequence: TGTGCCAGCAGCCAAGACTCCGGGACAGGGGTCTTGAAGCAGTACTTC. The encoded protein is CASSQDSGTGVLKQYF. The J gene is TRBJ2-7, the V gene TRBV4-2; 10 bases line up with TRBD1. Germline CDR1 LGHNA, CDR2 YNFKEQ. This CDR3 has 16 amino acids. The V segment lost 0 bases and the J segment 8 bases; nucleotides outside the gene matches: 10.

CDR3 amino acids: CASRTGQGLSGYTF. The DNA of the CDR3 is TGCGCCAGCAGGACTGGACAGGGTCTGTCCGGCTACACCTTC. The chain combines TRBV5-1 with TRBJ1-2; 8 bases agree with TRBD1. Unmatched junction bases numbered 11, after V lost 5 bases and J lost 8 bases. There are 14 residues in the CDR3. The germline gives CDR1 SGHRS, CDR2 YFSETQ.

The chain couples TRBV5-6 to TRBJ1-6; TRBD1 matches at 7 bases. Germline loops: CDR1 SGHDT, CDR2 YYEEEE. CDR3 length: 15 residues. The V segment lost 4 bases and the J segment 1 base; nucleotides outside the gene matches: 2. The CDR3 protein is CASSRGQSYNSPLHF. CDR3 DNA: TGTGCCAGCAGCCGGGGACAGTCCTATAATTCACCCCTCCACTTT.

The chain combines TRBV6-1 with TRBJ1-2; D is unresolved. Between the trimmed V and J ends, which lost 5 bases and 2 bases, there was a span of 12 bases. Germline V gene sequence: CDR1 MNHNS, CDR2 SASEGT. The CDR3 spans 14 residues. The DNA of the CDR3 is TGTGCCAGCAGTTCCCGCGGAGGGAACTATGGCTACACCTTC. Its translation is CASSSRGGNYGYTF.

The chain uses TRBV27 and TRBJ2-1, with a weak D call TRBD2 (5 bases). Trimming removed 6 bases from V and 4 bases from J, with 16 bases in between. The CDR3 spans 15 residues. CDR1 is MNHEY and CDR2 is SMNVEV in the germline V gene (reference sequence). The CDR3: CASSLRGPKYNEQFF. CDR3 DNA sequence: TGTGCCAGCAGCTTGAGAGGGCCCAAATACAATGAGCAGTTCTTC.

The V and J genes are TRBV7-9 and TRBJ1-2, with D unclear. The CDR3 loop spans 13 amino acids. Germline lookup yields CDR1 SEHNR and CDR2 FQNEAQ (reference sequence). Trimming pared 0 bases from V and 3 bases from J, leaving 5 bases between. This chain's CDR3 is CASSLARDYGYTF. CDR3 nucleotides: TGTGCCAGCAGCTTAGCGAGGGACTATGGCTACACCTTC.

This clone was recorded once. The chain couples TRBV20-1 to TRBJ2-1, with D perhaps matching TRBD2 (6 bases). From germline, CDR1 is DFQATT and CDR2 SNEGSKA (reference sequence). The CDR3 has 10 residues. V was shortened by 7 bases and J by 9 bases, with 10 bases between the two germline ends. The CDR3, as DNA: TGCAGTGTTGGGGACTTTGAGCAGTTCTTC. The encoded protein is CSVGDFEQFF.

This clone has only a few counts. This rearrangement joins TRBV5-6 to TRBJ2-1, with D perhaps matching TRBD2 (6 bases). The CDR3 contains 14 residues. Looked up from germline, CDR1 is SGHDT and CDR2 is YYEEEE. Between the trimmed V and J ends, which lost 3 bases and 4 bases, there was a span of 11 bases. In nucleotides, the CDR3 is TGTGCCAGCAGCTCGGGCGGGGCTTACAATGAGCAGTTCTTC. Its protein is CASSSGGAYNEQFF.

The chain carries TRBV27 and TRBJ2-7, with 9 bases identical to TRBD1. V trimming: 6 bases; J trimming: 0 bases; junction bases outside the gene matches: 9. This CDR3 region has 16 residues. Germline CDR1 reads MNHEY; CDR2 reads SMNVEV (reference sequence). CDR3 nucleotide sequence: TGTGCCAGCAGCGCTAAGGGACAGGGTCACTCCTACGAGCAGTACTTC. As protein: CASSAKGQGHSYEQYF.

The chain uses TRBV5-6 and TRBJ2-1; 8 nucleotides line up with TRBD1. With V trimmed by 5 bases and J by 10 bases, 11 bases remained unmatched. This CDR3 is 14 amino acids long. Per the germline V gene, CDR1 is SGHDT and CDR2 is YYEEEE. The CDR3 DNA follows: TGTGCCAGCAGTTCCGGACAGGGTGGGAGGGAGCAGTTCTTC. Its protein is CASSSGQGGREQFF.

The chain recombines TRBV7-2 with TRBJ2-7; no clear D. The CDR3 has 11 residues. Germline CDR1 and CDR2: SGHTA and FQGNSA. V lost 5 bases and J lost 2, with 4 bases in between. The CDR3 is CASSPAYEQYF. The CDR3 region has the DNA TGTGCCAGCAGCCCCGCCTACGAGCAGTACTTC.

This chain connects TRBV7-2 to TRBJ1-1, with TRBD1 matching 7 bases. J gave up 6 bases and V 0 bases, and 10 bases lay outside the gene matches. The CDR3 sequence is 16 residues long. CDR1 is SGHTA, CDR2 FQGNSA, per germline. CDR3 nucleotide sequence: TGTGCCAGCAGCTTAGCTTTGACAGGGAGAGGGCCTGAAGCTTTCTTT. This codes for CASSLALTGRGPEAFF.

This chain joins TRBV28 and TRBJ2-3; D is unresolved. This CDR3 region has 11 residues. V was clipped by 5 bases and J by 7 bases, with 7 bases between them. Germline CDR1 reads MDHEN; CDR2 reads SYDVKM. The CDR3 spells CASSQIHTQYF. The CDR3 nucleotides are TGTGCCAGCAGTCAGATTCATACGCAGTATTTT.

The chain couples TRBV5-6 to TRBJ1-5; D possibly corresponds to TRBD1 (6 bases). Germline V gene sequence: CDR1 SGHDT, CDR2 YYEEEE. The germline V and J ends were trimmed by 2 bases and 1 base, with 16 bases remaining between them. CDR3 length: 17 amino acids. The CDR3 loop reads CASSLEGDRSSNQPQHF. The CDR3 nucleotides read TGTGCCAGCAGCTTAGAAGGCGACAGGTCCAGCAATCAGCCCCAGCATTTT.

The CDR3 loop is CASSVALAGGTNTGELFF. The CDR3 nucleotides are TGTGCCAGCAGCGTAGCTCTAGCGGGGGGGACTAACACCGGGGAGCTGTTTTTT. V usage is TRBV9 and J usage is TRBJ2-2, with 12 bases aligning to TRBD2. V lost 0 bases and J lost 2; bases outside the gene matches: 5. The length of the CDR3 is 18 residues. Germline-derived CDR1 and CDR2 are SGDLS and YYNGEE.

With regard to this clone: At one of its ends the junction is not consistent with the germline gene, which may arise from a read error. The V gene is TRBV7-9, the J gene TRBJ1-6, with 7 positions matching TRBD1. This CDR3 comprises 15 residues. In germline, CDR1 is SEHNR, CDR2 FQNEAQ (reference sequence). CDR3 bases: TGTTCCAGCAGCTTAGCGGTCGGCAGGGGGTCACCCCTCCACTTT. Translated, it gives CSSSLAVGRGSPLHF.